This T cell receptor beta chain derives from a study of graft-versus-host responses after intestinal transplantation. With about 200,000 irradiated, violet-dye-labeled stimulator cells, about 200,000 CFSE-labeled responder cells were plated. This table comes from immunoSEQ multiplex PCR, and its TCRdb copy is limited to in-frame clones, with some not included. The table records 13,000 to 15,000 clones, roughly two fifths of them present only once. The clonotype was recovered from a human patient who received an intestinal transplant. This specimen was alloreactive CD8+ T cells from a mixed lymphocyte reaction culture, taken before intestinal transplant. Documented subset: CFSE-low proliferating T cells sorted from roughly six-day pre-transplant mixed lymphocyte reaction (GvH or HvG direction).

DNA of the CDR3: TGTGCCAGCAGTGACACAATCCGGGACAGGTGGGACTATCAGCCCCAGCATTTT. Protein sequence: CASSDTIRDRWDYQPQHF. The chain is built from TRBV6-1 and TRBJ1-5, with TRBD1 matching 8 bases. The CDR3 has 18 residues. Germline V gives CDR1 MNHNS, CDR2 SASEGT. The trim removed 3 bases at V and 5 bases at J, leaving 15 bases unmatched.